Below, 7 T cell receptor beta chains from the same sample are listed, as sequenced in a study of cytomegalovirus exposure and HLA in healthy donors. The PCR ran on 60 Vbeta and 13 Jbeta primers. Produced via immunoSEQ multiplex PCR; TCRdb's table is partial and in-frame only. The sample totals 60,000 or so clones. The sequenced material came from PBMCs. These receptors were taken from a woman aged 18-30 years in good health and CMV-seronegative.

The V call is TRBV19, the J call TRBJ2-3; no clear D. CDR1 is LNHDA, CDR2 SQIVND, per germline (reference sequence). The V and J ends lost 8 bases and 1 base respectively, with 16 bases between them. The CDR3 runs 15 residues. CDR3 sequence reads: CASWSDHSRTDTQYF. The CDR3 region has the DNA TGTGCCAGTTGGAGCGATCACTCCCGCACAGATACGCAGTATTTT. The whole variable domain, remainder taken from reference TRBV19 and TRBJ2-3, is DGGITQSPKYLFRKEGQNVTLSCEQNLNHDAMYWYRQDPGQGLRLIYYSQIVNDFQKGDIAEGYSVSREKKESFPLTVTSAQKNPTAFYLCASWSDHSRTDTQYFGPGTRLTVL.

The chain recombines TRBV29-1 with TRBJ2-3, with a weak D call TRBD2 (5 bases). The length of the CDR3 is 14 residues. Per the germline V gene, CDR1 is SQVTM and CDR2 is ANQGSEA. V was shortened by 3 bases and J by 0 bases, with 10 bases between the two germline ends. The DNA for the CDR3 is TGCAGCGTTGAGCGGGCCTCGAGCACAGATACGCAGTATTTT. Protein product: CSVERASSTDTQYF.

The gene calls are TRBV5-1 and TRBJ2-7; D perhaps matches TRBD2 (6 bases). This CDR3 region has 15 residues. The V end was cut by 4 bases, the J end by 5 bases, with 19 bases between. Germline V gene data show CDR1 as SGHRS and CDR2 as YFSETQ. The CDR3 protein is CASSPGQSEGDEQYF. The CDR3 DNA reads TGCGCCAGCAGCCCGGGTCAGTCGGAGGGCGACGAGCAGTACTTC. Filled out from reference TRBV5-1 and TRBJ2-7, the complete variable domain reads KAGVTQTPRYLIKTRGQQVTLSCSPISGHRSVSWYQQTPGQGLQFLFEYFSETQRNKGNFPGRFSGRQFSNSRSEMNVSTLELGDSALYLCASSPGQSEGDEQYFGPGTRLTVT.

The CDR3 sequence: CASRSGLVGETQYF. As DNA, the CDR3 is TGCGCCAGCCGCTCCGGACTAGTCGGAGAGACCCAGTACTTC. The chain is built from TRBV5-1 and TRBJ2-5; the match to TRBD2 covers 7 bases. The CDR3 covers 14 residues. Germline loops: CDR1 SGHRS, CDR2 YFSETQ. Losses at the gene ends were 7 bases for V and 4 bases for J; bases not matched to a gene: 10.

V gene TRBV30 combines with J gene TRBJ1-5; D not certain. The CDR3 is 13 amino acids. Germline CDR1 reads GTSNPN; CDR2 reads SVGIG (reference sequence). The ends were cut back, 6 bases at V and 0 bases at J, with 9 bases in the middle. The CDR3 here is CACSGNSNQPQHF. In DNA form, the CDR3 reads TGTGCCTGTTCAGGAAATAGCAATCAGCCCCAGCATTTT.

The chain carries TRBV5-1 and TRBJ2-1; 9 bases fit TRBD1. With V trimmed by 0 bases and J by 7 bases, 8 bases remained unmatched. CDR3 length: 16 residues. Looked up from germline, CDR1 is SGHRS and CDR2 is YFSETQ. The CDR3: CASSLETGGAGNEQFF. CDR3 DNA sequence: TGCGCCAGCAGCTTGGAAACAGGGGGCGCTGGGAATGAGCAGTTCTTC. Drawing the rest from reference TRBV5-1 and TRBJ2-1, the complete variable domain is KAGVTQTPRYLIKTRGQQVTLSCSPISGHRSVSWYQQTPGQGLQFLFEYFSETQRNKGNFPGRFSGRQFSNSRSEMNVSTLELGDSALYLCASSLETGGAGNEQFFGPGTRLTVL.

The V and J genes are TRBV5-6 and TRBJ1-5; TRBD1 agrees at 8 bases. CDR1 SGHDT and CDR2 YYEEEE come from the germline V gene. The CDR3 loop spans 15 amino acids. V lost 5 bases to trimming and J lost 0 bases; unmatched junction nucleotides: 4. CDR3 sequence reads: CASSDRGPSNQPQHF. CDR3 nucleotide sequence: TGTGCCAGCAGTGACAGGGGACCTAGCAATCAGCCCCAGCATTTT.